This TCR beta chain was sequenced in a study of monozygotic twins with inflammatory bowel disease. UMIs with a 6-nucleotide sample barcode were added by template switching. cDNA for TCRalpha and TCRbeta was amplified by nested PCRs of about 17 then 8 to 10 cycles. Following a re-call of the 5' RACE reads, TCRdb has one entry per CDR3 protein and lacks DNA. Its table records approximately 300,000 distinct CDR3 sequences. General study results and limits: Reduced clonotype sharing with other individuals was observed in IBD patients relative to healthy twins, especially with disease activity. A distinction between different T cell subtypes was not possible.

CDR3 length: 13 amino acids. The germline gives CDR1 SGHTA, CDR2 FQGNSA. As concerns this clonotype: Its antigen is not identified.

The sequenced material came from blood. The chain couples TRBV7-2 to TRBJ2-1; TCRdb picks TRBD1, but there is no DNA to check that call. The clonotype originates from a human donor with ulcerative colitis or Crohn's disease, or a healthy co-twin of an affected twin (not recorded which). The CDR3 region is CASSRRGGNEQFF.